This TCR beta chain was sequenced during a study of blood T cell repertoires in COVID-19. Study information: Samples came from the United States, Italy and Spain, spanning acute and convalescent COVID-19. The cDNA or gDNA used as material had been derived from T cells, B-cell-depleted T cells, or PBMCs.

In the authors' workflow: By means of reference gene primer amplification, nucleated cell counts were estimated. The method was immunoSEQ multiplex PCR; TCRdb's version includes in-frame clones alone and lacks a portion of them. Clone size and the V and J calls come from that table; the DNA yielded D and trimming. The repertoire holds under 200,000 clones, with 85% to 95% as singletons. CDR1 SGHKS and CDR2 YYEKEE come from the germline V gene (reference sequence). CDR3 size: 16 residues. V was clipped by 1 base and J by 0 bases, with 12 bases between them. The sequence derives from a man aged 45-65 years with acute or convalescent COVID-19. The V and J genes are TRBV5-5 and TRBJ2-3, with D unresolved. The sample taken for sequencing was peripheral blood. CDR3 bases: TGTGCCAGCAGCTTGTTAAGTCAGGCTAGCACAGATACGCAGTATTTT. The encoded protein is CASSLLSQASTDTQYF.